This T cell receptor (beta chain) was sequenced during a study of Ad26.COV2.S vaccination and SARS-CoV-2 variants. In the study overall: Of the COV1001 trial arms, the Ad26.COV2.S arm included the donor.

Repertoires were generated with immunoSEQ multiplex PCR, while TCRdb's copy carries only in-frame clones and drops some. The sample consists of a few hundred thousand clones, roughly 90% of them appearing once. This sample's treatment: around 19 received Ad26.COV2.S at low or high dose, single or two shots; roughly 5 received placebo; per-sample allocation not given. Day 63 after the first injection of vaccine or placebo was the sampling time. The CDR3 is 16 residues long. V shed 5 bases and J 1 base; nucleotides not matched to a gene: 10. The V gene's germline CDR1 is SGHAT and CDR2 FQNNGV. The sample in question was peripheral blood, obtained in a trial of Ad26.COV2.S vaccine versus placebo. V gene TRBV11-2 combines with J gene TRBJ2-7; 8 bases line up with TRBD2. The clonotype was recovered from a person between 18 and 59 years old who received the Ad26.COV2.S COVID-19 vaccine or a placebo. For the CDR3, the DNA is TGTGCCAGCAGCCGATACGGGGGGGCGGGGTCCTACGAGCAGTACTTC. Translation gives CASSRYGGAGSYEQYF.